A single T cell receptor beta chain is shown here with its context. What it recognizes is unknown. TCRdb re-derived calls from the 5' RACE reads in MiXCR, one entry per CDR3 protein. The table shows about 90,000 distinct CDR3 sequences, with about 15% occurring only once. This entry comes from a study of T-cell memory formation after mild COVID-19. Overall study context: Largely donor-specific sequence clusters came from two donors. Findings and limits, study-wide: Detection of some responders pre-infection suggested pre-existing cross-reactive memory T cells participated.

Deletions cut 0 bases from V and 3 bases from J, with 15 bases between. The CDR3 length is 16 residues. The germline CDR1 and CDR2 sequences are MNHEY and SMNVEV (reference sequence). The sequencing input was PBMCs or a T cell subset sorted from them (not recorded which). This clonotype originated in a man between 18 and 35 years old who had mild COVID-19 (a few samples of this study predate the infection). Cell type and time point are not known. The gene calls are TRBV27 and TRBJ2-7, with a weak D call TRBD1 (5 bases). Here the CDR3 reads CASSLSLLTVNYEQYF. The CDR3 DNA is TGTGCCAGCAGTTTATCTCTCTTGACAGTAAACTACGAGCAGTACTTC.